The sequence of this T cell receptor beta chain was determined in a study of cytomegalovirus exposure and HLA in healthy donors. Findings and limits, study-wide: Many donors carried some public TCRs, although rarity characterized most TCR sequences.

For this clone: Antigen unknown.

The germline gives CDR1 SGHTA, CDR2 FQGNSA. Trimming removed 5 bases from V and 0 bases from J, with 8 bases in between. CDR3 length: 14 amino acids. Use of 60 Vbeta and 13 Jbeta primers characterized the PCR. Sequenced by immunoSEQ multiplex PCR; TCRdb stores in-frame clones only, minus some. Seen here are around 110,000 clones, 50% to 70% observed once, and the top ten hold more than 8%. The sample consisted of PBMCs. V gene TRBV7-2 combines with J gene TRBJ1-3; D gene ambiguous. This receptor was obtained from a woman in her forties in good health and CMV-seropositive. The CDR3 spells CASSPLSSGNTIYF. The CDR3 DNA sequence: TGTGCCAGCAGCCCTCTAAGCTCTGGAAACACCATATATTTT.